One and the same sample provided the 21 T cell receptor beta chains below, sequenced in a study of blood T cell repertoires in COVID-19. Measured with immunoSEQ multiplex PCR; TCRdb has only the in-frame clones, and not every one. Counted here are approximately 80,000 clones, about 80% occurring once; the ten biggest clones make up roughly 2.2%. Sequenced sample: peripheral blood. Receptors originate from an older woman with acute or convalescent COVID-19.

The chain is built from TRBV2 and TRBJ1-5; D unresolved. Germline V lookup: CDR1 SNHLY, CDR2 FYNNEI. V dropped 3 bases and J dropped 0 bases, with 3 bases sitting between them. The CDR3 spans 13 residues. The CDR3 DNA is TGTGCCAGCAGTGACAGTAGCAATCAGCCCCAGCATTTT. Translating gives CASSDSSNQPQHF.

This sequence joins TRBV19 and TRBJ1-3, with D possibly matching TRBD1 (6 bases). V was cut by 4 bases and J by 2 bases, with 9 bases left in between. The length of the CDR3 is 14 residues. Germline CDR1 LNHDA, CDR2 SQIVND (reference sequence). Written as DNA, the CDR3 is TGTGCCAGTAGTACCCCAGGGGCTGGAAACACCATATATTTT. Encoded protein: CASSTPGAGNTIYF.

The CDR3 nucleotides are TGTGCCAGTAGTATTGGGTCGGACAGGGCGGATGGCTACACCTTC. Its translation: CASSIGSDRADGYTF. This sequence joins TRBV19 and TRBJ1-2, with TRBD1 matching 8 bases. The CDR3 is 15 residues long. J gave up 6 bases and V 3 bases, and 9 bases lay outside the gene matches. Germline V gene lookup returns CDR1 LNHDA and CDR2 SQIVND (reference sequence).

In its sample, this clone was seen a few times. The J gene is TRBJ1-4, the V gene TRBV30; TRBD1 matches at 9 bases. There are 14 residues in the CDR3. V gave up 1 base and J gave up 9 bases; unmatched junction bases: 6. Germline-derived CDR1 and CDR2 are GTSNPN and SVGIG (reference sequence). CDR3 sequence: CAWSAGGQGQKLFF. CDR3 DNA: TGTGCCTGGAGTGCGGGAGGACAGGGGCAAAAACTGTTTTTT.

This clone came up a few times. V gene TRBV18 combines with J gene TRBJ2-7; D possibly corresponds to TRBD1 (6 bases). In germline, CDR1 is KGHSH, CDR2 LQKENI. With 0 bases removed from V and 5 bases from J, the gap between germline ends came to 20 bases. This CDR3 spans 17 amino acids. This CDR3 is CASSPPGYRDASDEQYF. CDR3 DNA sequence: TGTGCCAGCTCACCACCCGGCTACAGGGATGCGAGCGACGAGCAGTACTTC.

The chain uses TRBV6-5 and TRBJ1-1; D gene ambiguous. This CDR3 is 12 amino acids long. V was cut by 4 bases and J by 9 bases, with 12 bases left in between. Per the germline V gene, CDR1 is MNHEY and CDR2 is SVGAGI. CDR3 loop: CASSSGRFKAFF. CDR3 coding DNA: TGTGCCAGCAGTTCTGGCAGGTTTAAAGCTTTCTTT.

The chain is built from TRBV28 and TRBJ1-4; possibly TRBD1 for D (6 bases). The CDR3 runs to 12 residues. Between the trimmed V and J ends, which lost 5 bases and 9 bases, there was a span of 10 bases. Germline V gene data show CDR1 as MDHEN and CDR2 as SYDVKM. The CDR3 loop reads CASSTTGKKLFF. For the CDR3, the DNA is TGTGCCAGCAGTACTACAGGGAAAAAACTGTTTTTT.

This rearrangement joins TRBV2 to TRBJ2-7; 9 nucleotides agree with TRBD1. This CDR3 is built from 15 residues. V lost 4 bases, J lost 1 base, and 5 bases stayed unmatched. Germline values: CDR1 SNHLY, CDR2 FYNNEI. The CDR3 spells CASSGSDRGSYEQYF. The CDR3 DNA follows: TGTGCCAGCAGTGGCTCAGACAGGGGGTCCTACGAGCAGTACTTC. Based on the CDR3 plus reference TRBV2 and TRBJ2-7, the full variable domain is EPEVTQTPSHQVTQMGQEVILRCVPISNHLYFYWYRQILGQKVEFLVSFYNNEISEKSEIFDDQFSVERPDGSNFTLKIRSTKLEDSAMYFCASSGSDRGSYEQYFGPGTRLTVT.

The rearrangement uses TRBV10-3 and TRBJ1-6; D is possibly TRBD1 (6 bases). CDR3 length: 14 residues. Germline loops: CDR1 ENHRY, CDR2 SYGVKD. Trimming stripped 2 bases from V and 7 bases from J, with 9 bases between. The CDR3 region has the DNA TGTGCCATCAGTGAGGGACAGAAGAATTCACCCCTCCACTTT. Protein sequence: CAISEGQKNSPLHF.

In its sample, this clone was seen once. The chain uses TRBV19 and TRBJ1-2; 9 positions match TRBD1. Trimming took 9 bases from V and 4 from J; bases not matched to a gene: 12. Germline values: CDR1 LNHDA, CDR2 SQIVND (reference sequence). The CDR3 consists of 15 residues. The CDR3 DNA sequence: TGTGCCAGCCTTAAACCGGGACAGGGTATCTATGGCTACACCTTC. Translated: CASLKPGQGIYGYTF.

The gene calls are TRBV30 and TRBJ2-5; D gene ambiguous. V was clipped by 3 bases and J by 5 bases, with 7 bases between them. This CDR3 has 11 amino acids. Germline V gene lookup returns CDR1 GTSNPN and CDR2 SVGIG (reference sequence). The CDR3: CAWRYLETQYF. The CDR3 DNA reads as TGTGCCTGGAGGTACTTGGAGACCCAGTACTTC.

This rearrangement joins TRBV27 to TRBJ2-3, with D perhaps TRBD2 (7 bases). V lost 8 bases to trimming and J lost 0 bases, with 12 bases between them. The CDR3 is 14 amino acids. Germline CDR1 and CDR2: MNHEY and SMNVEV (reference sequence). As DNA, the CDR3 is TGTGCCAGCGGGGGGGCTAGCAGCACAGATACGCAGTATTTT. Protein sequence: CASGGASSTDTQYF.

The chain uses TRBV4-2 and TRBJ1-2, with D hard to call. Germline V lookup: CDR1 LGHNA, CDR2 YNFKEQ. Deletions cut 0 bases from V and 6 bases from J, with 11 bases between. The CDR3 has 14 amino acids. This CDR3 reads CASSQESVEDGYTF. The DNA for the CDR3 is TGTGCCAGCAGCCAAGAATCGGTGGAGGATGGCTACACCTTC.

The chain carries TRBV10-1 and TRBJ1-1; D is ambiguous. The CDR3 spans 13 residues. Trimming pared 4 bases from V and 0 bases from J, leaving 6 bases between. Germline V CDR1 and CDR2: WNHNN, SYGVQD (reference sequence). CDR3 in amino acids: CASSVTVNTEAFF. The CDR3 DNA follows: TGCGCCAGCAGTGTAACGGTGAACACTGAAGCTTTCTTT.

This chain uses TRBV3-1 (or the pseudogene TRBV3-2) with TRBJ1-6, with no clear D. The length of the CDR3 is 14 residues. Trimming removed 4 bases from V and 8 bases from J, with 12 bases in between. Germline CDR1 reads LGHDT; CDR2 reads YNNKEL (reference sequence). The CDR3 DNA sequence: TGTGCCAGCAGCCTCGCACAGAAGGATTCACCCCTCCACTTT. It specifies CASSLAQKDSPLHF.

The chain recombines TRBV28 with TRBJ1-2, with D unresolved. The CDR3 sequence is 11 residues long. The germline gives CDR1 MDHEN, CDR2 SYDVKM. The V end lost 6 bases, the J end lost 2 bases, and 4 bases lay between the germline ends. For the CDR3, the DNA is TGTGCCAGCAGGGGCAACTATGGCTACACCTTC. Its protein product is CASRGNYGYTF.

CDR3 loop: CASSLDPSGKTQYF. The CDR3 DNA reads TGTGCCAGCAGCTTAGACCCCTCCGGGAAGACCCAGTACTTC. The chain couples TRBV11-3 to TRBJ2-5; possibly TRBD2 for D (5 bases). The CDR3 is 14 residues long. The germline gives CDR1 SGHNT, CDR2 YENEEA. Trimming pared 0 bases from V and 6 bases from J, leaving 11 bases between.

The rearrangement links TRBV11-3 to TRBJ2-1, with D possibly matching TRBD1 (7 bases). Trimming cost V 1 base and J 9 bases, with 28 bases left between them. Germline CDR1 reads SGHNT; CDR2 reads YENEEA. The CDR3 runs 19 residues. Here the CDR3 reads CASSLAFPLQGPVEGEQFF. CDR3 DNA: TGTGCCAGCAGCTTAGCGTTCCCCCTACAGGGGCCGGTGGAGGGTGAGCAGTTCTTC.

This chain links TRBV12-5 with TRBJ1-2; D uncertain. The CDR3 runs 13 residues. The V end lost 6 bases, the J end lost 4 bases, and 12 bases lay between the germline ends. Germline V lookup: CDR1 LGHNT, CDR2 FRNRAP. CDR3 amino acids: CASGAPATYGYTF. CDR3 coding DNA: TGTGCTAGTGGGGCTCCAGCGACCTATGGCTACACCTTC.

The chain joins TRBV7-2 to TRBJ1-2; perhaps TRBD1 as D (6 bases). V was trimmed by 5 bases and J by 7 bases, leaving 20 bases between them. This CDR3 spans 15 amino acids. In germline, CDR1 is SGHTA, CDR2 FQGNSA. The CDR3 region has the DNA TGTGCCAGCAGCCTCACCGGGACAAGCTCTAGTGGCTACACCTTC. Residues: CASSLTGTSSSGYTF. Variable domain in full (rest from reference TRBV7-2 and TRBJ1-2): GAGVSQSPSNKVTEKGKDVELRCDPISGHTALYWYRQSLGQGLEFLIYFQGNSAPDKSGLPSDRFSAERTGGSVSTLTIQRTQQEDSAVYLCASSLTGTSSSGYTFGSGTRLTVV.

The count of this clone is one. This chain links TRBV5-4 with TRBJ1-1; 7 bases line up with TRBD1. The ends lost 3 bases at V and 0 bases at J; junction bases unmatched: 5. The CDR3 sequence is 15 residues long. Germline values: CDR1 SGHNT, CDR2 YYREEE (reference sequence). The CDR3 DNA is TGTGCCAGCAGCTCGCCGGGACAGTTGAACACTGAAGCTTTCTTT. This codes for CASSSPGQLNTEAFF. Using reference TRBV5-4 and TRBJ1-1 for the parts outside the CDR3, the full variable domain is ETGVTQSPTHLIKTRGQQVTLRCSSQSGHNTVSWYQQALGQGPQFIFQYYREEENGRGNFPPRFSGLQFPNYSSELNVNALELDDSALYLCASSSPGQLNTEAFFGQGTRLTVV.